Listed here are 23 T cell receptor beta chains from one sample, sequenced in a study of OX40 agonist ivuxolimab in advanced cancers. Data came from immunoSEQ multiplex PCR; TCRdb stores just in-frame clones and leaves some out. The sample records 60,000 to 65,000 clones, approximately 81% being singletons. The sample here was CD4+ or CD8+ T cells sorted from blood, taken in a trial of the OX40 agonist ivuxolimab. The receptors were sampled from an adult with an advanced solid tumor such as melanoma, head and neck, liver or kidney cancer.

Turning to this clone: The missing conserved phenylalanine or tryptophan at the end of this CDR3 makes a read error likely. No DNA is shown, since the ends of the CDR3 on it are uncertain; the CDR3 is the one TCRdb lists. The V gene is TRBV7-2, the J gene TRBJ1-2. Germline CDR1 and CDR2: SGHTA and FQGNSA. The CDR3 is 12 residues long, ends included. CDR3 sequence reads: CASSLFDSGLVL.

The chain recombines TRBV7-9 with TRBJ2-5; 10 nucleotides match TRBD1. In germline, CDR1 is SEHNR, CDR2 FQNEAQ (reference sequence). The trim removed 1 base at V and 5 bases at J, leaving 4 bases unmatched. The CDR3 length is 15 residues. In DNA form, the CDR3 reads TGTGCCAGCAGCTTAGAGGGACAGGGGAGGGAGACCCAGTACTTC. This sequence encodes CASSLEGQGRETQYF.

The V gene is TRBV27, the J gene TRBJ1-6; tentatively, D is TRBD1 (5 bases). Germline CDR1 is MNHEY and CDR2 is SMNVEV (reference sequence). Trimming shortened V by 5 bases and J by 8 bases, and 10 bases separated the two germline ends. This CDR3 comprises 13 residues. CDR3 sequence: CASSSRRDSPLHF. CDR3 nucleotides: TGTGCCAGCAGTAGTCGCAGGGATTCACCCCTCCACTTT.

The V gene is TRBV14, the J gene TRBJ2-7; the D gene is possibly TRBD2 (6 bases). Germline lookup yields CDR1 SGHDN and CDR2 FVKESK. V was shortened by 4 bases and J by 3 bases, with 10 bases between the two germline ends. The CDR3 spans 13 residues. CDR3 coding DNA: TGTGCCAGCAGCCTTAGCGGACGCTACGAGCAGTACGTC. Translated, it gives CASSLSGRYEQYV.

J is TRBJ1-1 and V is TRBV5-1, with TRBD1 matching over 10 bases. V lost 3 bases to trimming and J lost 1 base; unmatched junction nucleotides: 12. The germline V gene has CDR1 SGHRS and CDR2 YFSETQ. CDR3 length equals 18 residues. The CDR3 sequence is CASSSGQGLISGNTEAFF. The DNA of the CDR3 is TGCGCCAGCAGCTCGGGACAGGGGCTGATTTCGGGGAACACTGAAGCTTTCTTT. Full variable domain (remainder filled in from reference TRBV5-1 and TRBJ1-1): KAGVTQTPRYLIKTRGQQVTLSCSPISGHRSVSWYQQTPGQGLQFLFEYFSETQRNKGNFPGRFSGRQFSNSRSEMNVSTLELGDSALYLCASSSGQGLISGNTEAFFGQGTRLTVV.

This chain links TRBV15 with TRBJ2-1; D unclear. V gave up 4 bases and J gave up 2 bases, with 6 bases separating them. Germline lookup yields CDR1 LNHNV and CDR2 YYDKDF (reference sequence). The CDR3 has 13 amino acids. CDR3 amino acids: CATSTRTYNEQFF. For the CDR3, the DNA is TGTGCCACCAGCACCCGAACCTACAATGAGCAGTTCTTC.

This clone has just a few counts. This chain uses TRBV14 with TRBJ1-1, with a possible D match to TRBD1 (5 bases). CDR1 is SGHDN, CDR2 FVKESK, per germline. V lost 4 bases and J 1 base, leaving 16 bases between the germline ends. This CDR3 is 16 amino acids long. The DNA for the CDR3 is TGTGCCAGCAGCCTTTTTACCCCGACAGCGAACACTGAAGCTTTCTTT. Amino acid sequence: CASSLFTPTANTEAFF.

The chain carries TRBV7-9 and TRBJ2-3; 10 bases line up with TRBD2. V trimming: 1 base; J trimming: 5 bases; junction bases outside the gene matches: 6. This CDR3 has 16 residues. Per germline, CDR1 SEHNR and CDR2 FQNEAQ (reference sequence). Here the CDR3 reads CASSLGLAGVEDTQYF. CDR3 nucleotide sequence: TGTGCCAGCAGCTTAGGGCTAGCGGGAGTTGAAGATACGCAGTATTTT.

The chain joins TRBV5-1 to TRBJ2-2; a possible D gene is TRBD1 (5 bases). This CDR3 contains 11 residues. V was cut by 5 bases and J by 8 bases, with 7 bases left in between. Germline values: CDR1 SGHRS, CDR2 YFSETQ. The CDR3 is CASRGQGELFF. Here the CDR3 DNA reads TGCGCCAGCAGGGGGCAGGGGGAGCTGTTTTTT. Looking up the rest from reference TRBV5-1 and TRBJ2-2 gives the full variable domain: KAGVTQTPRYLIKTRGQQVTLSCSPISGHRSVSWYQQTPGQGLQFLFEYFSETQRNKGNFPGRFSGRQFSNSRSEMNVSTLELGDSALYLCASRGQGELFFGEGSRLTVL.

J is TRBJ1-5 and V is TRBV15; TRBD1 aligns across 8 bases. Germline CDR1 LNHNV, CDR2 YYDKDF (reference sequence). The CDR3 length is 18 residues. V gave up 5 bases and J gave up 4 bases; unmatched junction bases: 16. DNA of the CDR3: TGTGCCACCAGCGGTGGGGGGACAGGTCATCATCTAAATCAGCCCCAGCATTTT. Its translation: CATSGGGTGHHLNQPQHF.

The V call is TRBV5-1, the J call TRBJ1-4; D unclear. There are 14 residues in the CDR3. V was shortened by 0 bases and J by 0 bases, with 3 bases between the two germline ends. Germline V gives CDR1 SGHRS, CDR2 YFSETQ. CDR3 sequence reads: CASSLGSTNEKLFF. CDR3 bases: TGCGCCAGCAGCTTGGGTTCAACTAATGAAAAACTGTTTTTT.

V is TRBV9 and J is TRBJ2-2; TRBD2 aligns across 7 bases. The CDR3 is made up of 14 amino acids. Germline V gene sequence: CDR1 SGDLS, CDR2 YYNGEE. V lost 3 bases and J lost 6; bases outside the gene matches: 5. The CDR3 DNA is TGTGCCAGCAGCGGGGACTACCGAGCCGGGGAGCTGTTTTTT. This gives the protein CASSGDYRAGELFF.

Only one count was recorded for this clone. The chain couples TRBV29-1 to TRBJ2-3; a weak D match, TRBD1 (6 bases). Germline lookup yields CDR1 SQVTM and CDR2 ANQGSEA. V lost 6 bases to trimming and J lost 5 bases, with 18 bases between them. CDR3 length equals 14 residues. The CDR3 nucleotides are TGCAGCGTGGAGGTGACAGGTTTGCAAGATACGCAGTATTTT. Protein sequence: CSVEVTGLQDTQYF.

Only one count was recorded for this clone. J is TRBJ1-3 and V is TRBV18, with D unresolved. Germline V CDR1 and CDR2: KGHSH, LQKENI. Trimming cost V 4 bases and J 4 bases, with 11 bases left between them. The length of the CDR3 is 14 residues. CDR3 bases: TGTGCCAGCTCACGACTCGGGGAAGGAAACACCATATATTTT. It yields the protein CASSRLGEGNTIYF.

This clone was observed a few times. In nucleotides, the CDR3 is TGTGCCAGTACTCCGGACAGGGGGCGCGTAAACACCATATATTTT. It encodes CASTPDRGRVNTIYF. The rearrangement uses TRBV19 and TRBJ1-3; 11 nucleotides match TRBD1. CDR3 length: 15 residues. The germline CDR1 and CDR2 sequences are LNHDA and SQIVND (reference sequence). Trimming removed 7 bases from V and 6 bases from J; junction bases left unmatched: 8.

The rearrangement joins TRBV5-6 to TRBJ2-5; 7 nucleotides match TRBD2. J gave up 8 bases and V 1 base, and 17 bases lay outside the gene matches. The CDR3 has 17 amino acids. The germline V gene encodes CDR1 SGHDT and CDR2 YYEEEE. CDR3 residues: CASSLMGEGLLLSTQYF. CDR3 DNA sequence: TGTGCCAGCAGCTTGATGGGAGAGGGACTACTCTTATCTACCCAGTACTTC.

The CDR3 reads CASSRADNSPLHF. DNA for the CDR3: TGTGCCTCCTCCAGGGCGGATAATTCACCCCTCCACTTT. The rearrangement joins TRBV10-3 to TRBJ1-6, with TRBD1 as a possible D gene (5 bases). V lost 11 bases and J 5 bases, leaving 13 bases between the germline ends. This CDR3 is 13 amino acids long. CDR1 ENHRY and CDR2 SYGVKD come from the germline V gene.

The chain has TRBV9 and TRBJ2-5; D is possibly TRBD1 (6 bases). Germline assignment: CDR1 SGDLS and CDR2 YYNGEE. The CDR3 consists of 14 residues. Trimming took off 4 bases at V and 3 bases at J, with 13 bases between the two ends. CDR3 bases: TGTGCCAGCAGCCCCGTGGGGGCAAAAGAGACCCAGTACTTC. It translates to CASSPVGAKETQYF.

The chain combines TRBV5-5 with TRBJ2-7; 7 bases match TRBD1. Germline V gene data show CDR1 as SGHKS and CDR2 as YYEKEE (reference sequence). This CDR3 is 15 amino acids long. The V and J ends lost 0 bases and 4 bases, in that order; junction bases with no gene match: 7. The CDR3 here is CASSLATGKVYEQYF. The CDR3 DNA reads as TGTGCCAGCAGCTTGGCGACAGGGAAGGTTTACGAGCAGTACTTC.

The rearrangement links TRBV12-5 to TRBJ1-5; D unclear. V was shortened by 7 bases and J by 8 bases, with 15 bases between the two germline ends. Germline V CDR1 and CDR2: LGHNT, FRNRAP. There are 13 residues in the CDR3. The CDR3 reads CASVSLSGEPQHF. The CDR3 DNA reads TGTGCTAGTGTTAGCTTAAGTGGGGAGCCCCAGCATTTT.

This clone appeared a few times. The genes are TRBV6-5 and TRBJ1-2; 7 bases agree with TRBD1. CDR1 is MNHEY, CDR2 SVGAGI, per germline. Losses at the gene ends were 5 bases for V and 2 bases for J; bases not matched to a gene: 2. CDR3 size: 13 residues. The CDR3 bases are TGTGCCAGCAGTCTCAGGGGGAACTATGGCTACACCTTC. Translated, it gives CASSLRGNYGYTF.

This chain uses TRBV19 with TRBJ1-1, with unresolved D. The length of the CDR3 is 15 residues. The germline V and J ends were trimmed by 3 bases and 0 bases, with 11 bases remaining between them. Germline assignment: CDR1 LNHDA and CDR2 SQIVND (reference sequence). Written as DNA, the CDR3 is TGTGCCAGTAGTATGCGGAAGGGAATGAACACTGAAGCTTTCTTT. It yields the protein CASSMRKGMNTEAFF.

The gene calls are TRBV6-1 and TRBJ1-2, with a tentative D call TRBD1 (6 bases). V was pared by 2 bases and J by 8 bases, with 12 bases between. The CDR3 is 13 amino acids. The germline CDR1 and CDR2 sequences are MNHNS and SASEGT. The CDR3 here is CASSEHSDSGYTF. In DNA form, the CDR3 reads TGTGCCAGCAGTGAACACTCGGACAGCGGCTACACCTTC.